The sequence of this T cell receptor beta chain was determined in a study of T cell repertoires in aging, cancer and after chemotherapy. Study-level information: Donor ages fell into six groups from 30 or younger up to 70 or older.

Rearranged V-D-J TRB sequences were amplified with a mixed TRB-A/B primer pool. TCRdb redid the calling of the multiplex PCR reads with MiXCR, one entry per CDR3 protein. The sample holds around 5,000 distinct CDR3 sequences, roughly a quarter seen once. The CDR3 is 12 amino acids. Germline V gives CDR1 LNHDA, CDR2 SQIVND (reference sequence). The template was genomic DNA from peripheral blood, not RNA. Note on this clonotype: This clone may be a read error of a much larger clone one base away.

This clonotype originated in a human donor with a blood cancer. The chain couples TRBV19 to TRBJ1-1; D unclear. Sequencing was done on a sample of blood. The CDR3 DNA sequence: TGTGCCACTCGAGCGTGGAACACTGAAGCTGTCTTT. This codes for CATRAWNTEAVF.